This T cell receptor beta chain originates from a study of naive and memory T cell subsets (dated by TCRdb to 2016 to 2017). With respect to the entire study: Sorted naive and memory T cell subsets from peripheral blood were analyzed in the study using a UMI-based, open-source pipeline for TCR alpha and beta sequencing. The results of the functional CMV T cell responses matched the IgG serology results in every case. RNA was DNase-treated and reverse transcribed with TCR constant-region primers, mostly using SuperScript III. On the study overall, not on this receptor specifically: A power law was followed by TCR abundance, with an exponent that differed between naive and memory subsets but was consistent across the three individuals. Clonotypes were defined as single alpha or beta chain sequences, not paired alpha/beta receptors. Once error correction was done, more than 90% of naive TCR sequences showed up just once, which made the naive abundance distributions much steeper than those of the memory subsets. No ground truth was available to validate the repertoire findings for the naive and memory subsets. Gini index rose and Shannon and inverse Simpson diversity fell from naive through CM, EM and EMRA in both CD4 and CD8 cells. RNA-based TCR counts may be influenced by expression changes linked to T cell activation and differentiation.

TCR alpha and beta chain libraries were amplified separately from the second PCR step onward. CMV status of each donor was established by measuring IFNgamma production from CD4+ T cells after fresh PBMCs were stimulated overnight with CMV viral lysate. CD4 T cells were positively selected with Miltenyi beads, followed by positive selection of CD8 T cells from the CD4-negative fraction. After staining for CD3, CD4, CD8, CD45RA, CD27 and a live/dead dye, cells were sorted on a BD Aria II into four subsets based on CD45RA and CD27. Effector memory cells were sorted as CD45RA-CD27-, and EMRA cells as CD45RA+CD27-. Blood was obtained from a few healthy volunteers, and the blood from each volunteer was fractionated into CD4 and CD8 T cells and subsequently into four differentiation subsets. Roughly 120 ml of peripheral blood was collected from each donor, and PBMC were isolated by Ficoll-Paque PLUS density-gradient centrifugation. Sorted cells were lysed in RLT buffer, and RNA was extracted with a Qiagen RNeasy kit and stored at -80°C.

This clonotype occurred many times. No antigen is known for it. Base quality data are lacking; no much larger clone is found one base away. The CDR3, cysteine through phenylalanine, is 16 amino acids long. The sequence is cut down to CDR3 DNA, 48 bases in frame from base 1. For CDR1 and CDR2, the germline V gene lists MDHEN and SYDVKM. Here V drops 4 bases and J drops 4 bases, and the junction holds 12 bases not matched to any gene. Library preparation employed UMI-ligation and nested PCR. The beta constant-region primer consisted of an equimolar mixture of two oligonucleotides that together covered TRBC1 and TRBC2. A single-stranded oligonucleotide carrying the SP2 primer and a 12-nucleotide UMI was ligated to the 3' end of the cDNA by T4 RNA ligase 1. The ligated cDNA went through four rounds of PCR with nested alpha and beta constant-region primers together with the SP2 primer. Incubation of the ligation reaction was carried out at 16 degrees C for about 18-25 hours. To avoid over-amplification, PCR2 was usually performed as a SYBR Green qPCR and halted once a predetermined threshold was reached. Apart from the first purification, every purification step used Agencourt AMPure XP magnetic beads. Library amounts were measured by Qubit and library quality was assessed on a TapeStation, where the main peak was expected at around 650 bp. Pooled libraries were sequenced on an Illumina MiSeq with v2 2x251 paired-end kits, typically giving about 0.95-2.2 million reads per sample. Libraries were pooled at about 4 nM per sample, and about 4.5-7.5% PhiX was added to improve cluster recognition. The source study handled its data this way. Decombinator assigned V and J genes to Demultiplexor-processed FASTQ reads by tag matching, allowing a single base-pair mismatch. Collapsinator relied on UMIs to fix sequencing errors as well as frequency errors caused by PCR heterogeneity. CDR3Translator translated TCRs and extracted CDR3s from the conserved cysteine to the FGXG phenylalanine, flagging non-productive sequences. Gini, Shannon entropy and inverse Simpson indices were computed after subsampling the repertoires to the same number of UMI-defined TCRs. Clonotype abundance distributions were fitted to a power law by maximum likelihood within the linear range. For one naive CD8 sample, the pipeline and MIGEC produced similar UMI counts, unique TCR numbers and clonal distributions. The repertoires were searched for about 7,000 CMV-associated CDR3 sequences that had been compiled from VDJdb and a published dataset. The public reads were run again by TCRdb, first through fastp at Q25 and then through MiXCR, and only productive beta chains were kept. Each CDR3 protein appears once, grouped with its most common genes and DNA. TCRdb's processing, not the authors', yielded these V and J calls. This sample gives around 4,600 distinct CDR3 sequences in total; approximately 7.9% of them show up just once. The ten biggest clones cover around 83% of the sample.

Sequencing was performed on CD4+ TEMRA cells from blood. What this sample's cell subset or site label stands for: effector memory re-expressing CD45RA, CD45RA+ CD27-. The receptor was derived from a human donor in good health. The rearrangement combines TRBV28 with TRBJ1-2; 7 nucleotides in the junction match TRBD1. The sequenced DNA: TGTGCCAGCAGTTCACCCTGGACAGGCATTAGCTATGGCTACACCTTC. Its product reads: CASSSPWTGISYGYTF.